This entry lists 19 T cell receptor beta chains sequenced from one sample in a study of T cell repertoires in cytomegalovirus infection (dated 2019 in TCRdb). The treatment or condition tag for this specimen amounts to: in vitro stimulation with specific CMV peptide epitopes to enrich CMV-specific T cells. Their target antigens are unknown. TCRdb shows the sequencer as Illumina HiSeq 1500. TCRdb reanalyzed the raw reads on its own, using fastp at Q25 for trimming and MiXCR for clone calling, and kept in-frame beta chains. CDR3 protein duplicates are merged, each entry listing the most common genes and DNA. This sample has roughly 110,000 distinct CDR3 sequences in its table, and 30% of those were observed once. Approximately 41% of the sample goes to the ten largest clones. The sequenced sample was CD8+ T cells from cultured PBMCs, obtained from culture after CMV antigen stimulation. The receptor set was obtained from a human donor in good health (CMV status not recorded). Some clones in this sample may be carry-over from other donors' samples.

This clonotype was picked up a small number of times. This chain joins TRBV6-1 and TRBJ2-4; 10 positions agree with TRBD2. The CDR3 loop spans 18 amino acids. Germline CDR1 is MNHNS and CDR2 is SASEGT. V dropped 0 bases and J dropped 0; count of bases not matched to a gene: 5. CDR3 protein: CASSEASSGGVAKNIQYF. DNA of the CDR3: TGTGCCAGCAGTGAAGCGTCGAGCGGGGGGGTAGCCAAAAACATTCAGTACTTC.

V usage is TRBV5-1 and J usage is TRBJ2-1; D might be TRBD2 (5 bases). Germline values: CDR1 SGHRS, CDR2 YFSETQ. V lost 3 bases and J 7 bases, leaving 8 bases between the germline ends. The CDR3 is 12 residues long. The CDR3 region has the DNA TGCGCCAGCAGCTCACGGGGAAATGAGCAGTTCTTC. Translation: CASSSRGNEQFF.

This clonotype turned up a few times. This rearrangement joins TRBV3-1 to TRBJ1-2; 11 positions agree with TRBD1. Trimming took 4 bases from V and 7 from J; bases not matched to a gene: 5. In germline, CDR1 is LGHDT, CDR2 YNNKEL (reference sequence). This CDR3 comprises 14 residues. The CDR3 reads CASSRDRGWSGYTF. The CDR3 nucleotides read TGTGCCAGCAGCCGGGACAGGGGGTGGAGTGGCTACACCTTC.

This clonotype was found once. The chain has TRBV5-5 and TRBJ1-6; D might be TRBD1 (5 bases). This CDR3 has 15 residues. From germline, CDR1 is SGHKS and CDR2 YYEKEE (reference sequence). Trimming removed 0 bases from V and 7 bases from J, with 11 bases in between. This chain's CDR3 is CASSLEGAVNSPLHF. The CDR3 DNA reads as TGTGCCAGCAGCTTGGAAGGGGCGGTCAATTCACCCCTCCACTTT.

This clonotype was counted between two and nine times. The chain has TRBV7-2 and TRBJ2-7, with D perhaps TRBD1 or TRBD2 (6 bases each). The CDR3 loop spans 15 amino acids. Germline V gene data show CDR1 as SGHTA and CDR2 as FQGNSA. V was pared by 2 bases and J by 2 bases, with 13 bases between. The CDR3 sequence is CASSLPTGAPYEQYF. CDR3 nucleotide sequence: TGTGCCAGCAGCTTACCAACGGGGGCCCCCTACGAGCAGTACTTC.

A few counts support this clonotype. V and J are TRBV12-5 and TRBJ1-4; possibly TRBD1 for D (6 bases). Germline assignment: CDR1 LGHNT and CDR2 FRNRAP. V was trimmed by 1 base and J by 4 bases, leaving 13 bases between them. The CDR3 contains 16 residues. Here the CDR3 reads CASGLGLTGLNEKLFF. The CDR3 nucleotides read TGTGCTAGTGGTTTGGGGCTGACAGGCCTTAATGAAAAACTGTTTTTT.

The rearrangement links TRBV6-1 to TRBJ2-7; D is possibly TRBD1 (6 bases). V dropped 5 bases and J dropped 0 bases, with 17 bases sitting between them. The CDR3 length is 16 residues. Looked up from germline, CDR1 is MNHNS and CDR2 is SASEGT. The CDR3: CASSNLGTQSSYEQYF. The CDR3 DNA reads TGTGCCAGCAGTAATCTAGGGACACAAAGCTCCTACGAGCAGTACTTC.

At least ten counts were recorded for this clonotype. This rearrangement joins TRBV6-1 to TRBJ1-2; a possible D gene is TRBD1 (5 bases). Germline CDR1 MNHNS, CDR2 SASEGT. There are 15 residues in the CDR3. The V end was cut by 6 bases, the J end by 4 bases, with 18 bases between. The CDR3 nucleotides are TGTGCCAGCAGCCCCTCCCCCGGGACTTCCTATGGCTACACCTTC. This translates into CASSPSPGTSYGYTF.

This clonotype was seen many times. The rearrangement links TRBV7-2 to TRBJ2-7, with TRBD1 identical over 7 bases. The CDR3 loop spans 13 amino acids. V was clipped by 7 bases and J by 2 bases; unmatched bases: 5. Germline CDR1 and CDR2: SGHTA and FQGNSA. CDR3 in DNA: TGTGCCAGCACTGGGACAGCAACCTACGAGCAGTACTTC. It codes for CASTGTATYEQYF.

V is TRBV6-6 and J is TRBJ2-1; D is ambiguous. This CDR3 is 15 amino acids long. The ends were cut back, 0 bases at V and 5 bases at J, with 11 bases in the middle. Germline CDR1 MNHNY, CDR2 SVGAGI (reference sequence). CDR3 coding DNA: TGTGCCAGCAGTTACTCGATGGTCCAAGACAATGAGCAGTTCTTC. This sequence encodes CASSYSMVQDNEQFF.

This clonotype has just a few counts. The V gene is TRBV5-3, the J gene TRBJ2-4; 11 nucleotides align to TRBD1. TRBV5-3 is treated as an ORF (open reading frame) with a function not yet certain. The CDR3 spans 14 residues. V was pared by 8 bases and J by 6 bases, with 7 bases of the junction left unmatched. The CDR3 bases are TGTGCCAGCAGCGCGGACAGGGGGCGAAACATTCAGTACTTC. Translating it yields CASSADRGRNIQYF.

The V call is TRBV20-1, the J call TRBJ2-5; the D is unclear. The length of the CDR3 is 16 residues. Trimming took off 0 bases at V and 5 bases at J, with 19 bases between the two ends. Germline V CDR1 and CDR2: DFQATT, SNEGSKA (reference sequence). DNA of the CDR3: TGCAGTGCTAGAGATCTGATGAAAGCGACCTTCGAGACCCAGTACTTC. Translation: CSARDLMKATFETQYF.

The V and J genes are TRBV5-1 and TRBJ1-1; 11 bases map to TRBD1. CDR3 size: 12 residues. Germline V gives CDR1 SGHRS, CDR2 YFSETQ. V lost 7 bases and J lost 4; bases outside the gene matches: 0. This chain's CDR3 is CASGQGATEAFF. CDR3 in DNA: TGCGCCAGCGGACAGGGGGCCACTGAAGCTTTCTTT.

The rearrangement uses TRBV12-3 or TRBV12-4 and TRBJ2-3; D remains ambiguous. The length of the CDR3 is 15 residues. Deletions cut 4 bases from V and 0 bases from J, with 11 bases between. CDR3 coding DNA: TGTGCCAGCAGTTCACACGGATGGAGCACAGATACGCAGTATTTT. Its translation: CASSSHGWSTDTQYF.

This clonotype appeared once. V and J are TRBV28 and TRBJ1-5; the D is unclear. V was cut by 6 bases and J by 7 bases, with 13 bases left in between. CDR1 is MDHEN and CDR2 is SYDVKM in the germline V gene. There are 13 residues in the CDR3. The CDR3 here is CASSGWGEQPQHF. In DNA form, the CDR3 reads TGTGCCAGCAGCGGTTGGGGAGAGCAGCCCCAGCATTTT.

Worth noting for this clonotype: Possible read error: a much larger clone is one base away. The CDR3 region has the DNA TGCAGTGCTCGACGACAGGGACTTAGGGGCACTGAAGCTTCCTTT. This gives the protein CSARRQGLRGTEASF. The J gene is TRBJ1-1, the V gene TRBV20-1; 7 bases map to TRBD1. In germline, CDR1 is DFQATT, CDR2 SNEGSKA (reference sequence). This CDR3 region has 15 residues.

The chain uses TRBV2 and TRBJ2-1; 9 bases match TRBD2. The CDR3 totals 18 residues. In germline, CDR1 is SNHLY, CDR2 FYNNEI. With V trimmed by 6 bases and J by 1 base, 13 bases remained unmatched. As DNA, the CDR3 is TGTGCCAGCAGATGGGCTGTTAGCGGGGGCCCGTCCTACAATGAGCAGTTCTTC. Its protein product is CASRWAVSGGPSYNEQFF.

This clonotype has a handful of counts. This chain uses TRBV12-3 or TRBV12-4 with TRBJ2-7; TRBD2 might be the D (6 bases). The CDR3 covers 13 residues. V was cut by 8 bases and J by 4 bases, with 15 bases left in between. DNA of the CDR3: TGTGCCAGCTGCGTTTGGGGGGATTACGAGCAGTACTTC. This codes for CASCVWGDYEQYF.

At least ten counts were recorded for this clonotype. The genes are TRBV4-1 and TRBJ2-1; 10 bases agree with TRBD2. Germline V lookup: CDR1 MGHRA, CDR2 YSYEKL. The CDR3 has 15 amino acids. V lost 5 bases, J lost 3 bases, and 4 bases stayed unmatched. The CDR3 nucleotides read TGCGCCAGCAGCGGCTCTAGCGGGAGCTACAATGAGCAGTTCTTC. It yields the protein CASSGSSGSYNEQFF.